What follows are 27 T cell receptor beta chains derived from one specimen sequenced in a study of identical twins. Via MiXCR, TCRdb re-called the 5' RACE reads, giving one row per CDR3 protein. Of nearly 650,000 distinct CDR3 sequences in the sample, roughly 6.6% are singletons; the top ten hold 1.5% to 2%. The sample was also reused in another study, on yellow fever vaccine responses in identical twins.

Specimen: PBMCs. All receptors come from a woman between 18 and 29 years old in good health.

This clonotype occurred a few times. In nucleotides, the CDR3 is TGCGCCAGCAGCCAAGAAGGAACCGGGACACCTGAAGCTTTCTTT. It encodes CASSQEGTGTPEAFF. This chain connects TRBV4-1 to TRBJ1-1; tentative D call: TRBD1 (6 bases). Germline V gene sequence: CDR1 MGHRA, CDR2 YSYEKL. V lost 0 bases to trimming and J lost 6 bases, with 14 bases between them. The CDR3 runs to 15 residues.

In its sample, this clonotype was seen a few times. The chain couples TRBV29-1 to TRBJ2-5; D gene ambiguous. The germline V gene has CDR1 SQVTM and CDR2 ANQGSEA. The CDR3 loop spans 12 amino acids. V lost 3 bases and J 5 bases, leaving 10 bases between the germline ends. CDR3 protein: CSVDVGIETQYF. The CDR3, as DNA: TGCAGCGTTGATGTGGGAATTGAGACCCAGTACTTC.

This clonotype appeared a few times. This chain links TRBV7-9 with TRBJ2-7, with 7 bases fitting TRBD1. This CDR3 has 14 amino acids. J was trimmed by 5 bases and V by 5 bases; bases with no gene match: 9. The germline gives CDR1 SEHNR, CDR2 FQNEAQ (reference sequence). As DNA, the CDR3 is TGTGCCAGCAGCACACCAGACAGGGTCCACGAGCAGTACTTC. It yields the protein CASSTPDRVHEQYF. Based on the CDR3 plus reference TRBV7-9 and TRBJ2-7, the full variable domain is DTGVSQNPRHKITKRGQNVTFRCDPISEHNRLYWYRQTLGQGPEFLTYFQNEAQLEKSRLLSDRFSAERPKGSFSTLEIQRTEQGDSAMYLCASSTPDRVHEQYFGPGTRLTVT.

In its sample, this clonotype was seen a few times. The chain combines TRBV29-1 with TRBJ2-3, with 10 positions matching TRBD2. V gave up 5 bases and J gave up 4 bases; unmatched junction bases: 9. Germline CDR1 is SQVTM and CDR2 is ANQGSEA. The CDR3 sequence is 15 residues long. CDR3 sequence (DNA): TGCAGCGTTAGGACCGGGACTAGCGAAGCAGATACGCAGTATTTT. Translation gives CSVRTGTSEADTQYF.

This clonotype was seen ten or more times. The chain has TRBV7-6 and TRBJ2-5; TRBD2 agrees at 8 bases. Germline V gene sequence: CDR1 SGHVS, CDR2 FNYEAQ. V lost 4 bases, J lost 4 bases, and 5 bases stayed unmatched. This CDR3 is 14 amino acids long. In DNA, the CDR3 is TGTGCCAGCAGCTCCGAGACTAGCGTAGAGACCCAGTACTTC. Protein: CASSSETSVETQYF. Variable domain in full (rest from reference TRBV7-6 and TRBJ2-5): GAGVSQSPRYKVTKRGQDVALRCDPISGHVSLYWYRQALGQGPEFLTYFNYEAQQDKSGLPNDRFSAERPEGSISTLTIQRTEQRDSAMYRCASSSETSVETQYFGPGTRLLVL.

This clonotype was detected a few times. The chain has TRBV19 and TRBJ2-3, with no clear D. Trimming cost V 6 bases and J 0 bases, with 13 bases left between them. From germline, CDR1 is LNHDA and CDR2 SQIVND (reference sequence). This CDR3 has 15 amino acids. In nucleotides, the CDR3 is TGTGCCAGTAGCGGACGTTCATTTAGCACAGATACGCAGTATTTT. This encodes CASSGRSFSTDTQYF.

This clonotype was found a few times. V is TRBV12-3 or TRBV12-4 and J is TRBJ2-6; maybe TRBD1 (6 bases). The CDR3 contains 15 residues. The ends were cut back, 6 bases at V and 6 bases at J, with 15 bases in the middle. CDR3 protein: CASREQGKAANVLTF. Here the CDR3 DNA reads TGTGCCAGCAGGGAACAGGGAAAGGCGGCCAACGTCCTGACTTTC.

The chain uses TRBV29-1 and TRBJ2-6; 10 nucleotides match TRBD1. J lost 4 bases, V lost 5 bases, and 23 bases had no gene match. The CDR3 is 21 residues long. Per the germline V gene, CDR1 is SQVTM and CDR2 is ANQGSEA. The CDR3 is CSVISLTGGATVNTGANVLTF. CDR3 sequence (DNA): TGCAGCGTTATCTCTTTGACAGGGGGCGCTACAGTTAATACCGGGGCCAACGTCCTGACTTTC.

This chain connects TRBV2 to TRBJ2-2; D gene unclear. The CDR3 has 16 residues. The germline gives CDR1 SNHLY, CDR2 FYNNEI. V was trimmed by 2 bases and J by 5 bases, leaving 15 bases between them. The CDR3 sequence is CASSEQSLFGTGELFF. The DNA of the CDR3 is TGTGCCAGCAGTGAACAATCTCTCTTCGGGACCGGGGAGCTGTTTTTT.

This chain links TRBV6-1 with TRBJ2-3; tentatively, D is TRBD1 (7 bases). The germline V gene encodes CDR1 MNHNS and CDR2 SASEGT. With 2 bases removed from V and 6 bases from J, the gap between germline ends came to 12 bases. This CDR3 spans 14 amino acids. CDR3 in amino acids: CASSEQGGLDTQYF. CDR3 nucleotides: TGTGCCAGCAGTGAACAGGGGGGTTTGGATACGCAGTATTTT.

A word on this clonotype: The junction shows a germline mismatch at one end, possibly a read error. The chain carries TRBV20-1 and TRBJ2-1, with D maybe TRBD2 (6 bases). The CDR3 has 17 amino acids. Germline CDR1 DFQATT, CDR2 SNEGSKA (reference sequence). In DNA, the CDR3 is TGCTGTGCTAGAGATTCTGGCGGGGAGGCATCCTACAATGAGCAGTTCTTC. This translates into CCARDSGGEASYNEQFF.

A few counts support this clonotype. The chain has TRBV7-9 and TRBJ1-1; D remains ambiguous. Germline V lookup: CDR1 SEHNR, CDR2 FQNEAQ (reference sequence). The V and J ends lost 1 base and 0 bases respectively, with 12 bases between them. The CDR3 runs to 16 residues. CDR3 residues: CASSLGGSNMNTEAFF. For the CDR3, the DNA is TGTGCCAGCAGCTTAGGCGGGAGCAACATGAACACTGAAGCTTTCTTT.

The sample holds many counts of this clonotype. The chain has TRBV12-3 or TRBV12-4 and TRBJ1-5; no reliable D call. Trimming took off 3 bases at V and 1 base at J, with 7 bases between the two ends. This CDR3 comprises 14 residues. The CDR3 loop is CASSFGGSNQPQHF. Written as DNA, the CDR3 is TGTGCCAGCAGTTTTGGAGGGAGCAATCAGCCCCAGCATTTT.

The chain links TRBV20-1 to TRBJ2-1, with D tentatively TRBD2 (7 bases). CDR3 length: 13 residues. With 6 bases removed from V and 9 bases from J, the gap between germline ends came to 18 bases. Looked up from germline, CDR1 is DFQATT and CDR2 is SNEGSKA (reference sequence). The CDR3 DNA sequence: TGCAGTGCCGTGGAGGGGGGGCGGGCTGAGCAGTTCTTC. It encodes CSAVEGGRAEQFF.

This clonotype has only a few counts. The chain combines TRBV25-1 with TRBJ2-7, with 12 bases fitting TRBD1. Looked up from germline, CDR1 is MGHDK and CDR2 is SYGVNS. This CDR3 spans 13 amino acids. The J segment lost 6 bases and the V segment lost 8 bases, leaving 5 bases of the junction unmatched. CDR3 amino acids: CASAGTGGAEQYV. The CDR3 region has the DNA TGTGCCAGCGCCGGGACAGGGGGCGCCGAGCAGTACGTC.

The sample holds a few counts of this clonotype. This chain joins TRBV20-1 and TRBJ2-7, with 9 bases matching TRBD2. V gave up 3 bases and J gave up 4 bases; unmatched junction bases: 4. The CDR3 is 13 residues long. Germline V lookup: CDR1 DFQATT, CDR2 SNEGSKA (reference sequence). CDR3 amino acids: CSASSSGDYEQYF. CDR3 coding DNA: TGCAGTGCTAGTTCTAGCGGGGATTACGAGCAGTACTTC.

This sequence joins TRBV20-1 and TRBJ1-6, with 9 bases aligning to TRBD1. CDR3 size: 15 residues. Germline CDR1 DFQATT, CDR2 SNEGSKA (reference sequence). The J segment lost 6 bases and the V segment lost 0 bases, leaving 3 bases of the junction unmatched. CDR3 amino acids: CSARDGGQGNSPLHF. The DNA of the CDR3 is TGCAGTGCTAGAGATGGGGGACAGGGTAATTCACCCCTCCACTTT.

This clonotype was detected once. The rearrangement uses TRBV6-1 and TRBJ1-2; tentatively, D is TRBD1 (6 bases). CDR3 length equals 15 residues. Germline V gives CDR1 MNHNS, CDR2 SASEGT. V was shortened by 6 bases and J by 6 bases, with 20 bases between the two germline ends. This CDR3 reads CASSRLSSGVHGYTF. CDR3 DNA sequence: TGTGCCAGCAGCCGACTGTCTTCAGGGGTACATGGCTACACCTTC.

Many counts were recorded for this clonotype. Germline and junction disagree at one end, which may indicate a read error. The V and J genes are TRBV28 and TRBJ2-3; D is possibly TRBD2 (6 bases). Per germline, CDR1 MDHEN and CDR2 SYDVKM. The CDR3 extends over 12 amino acids. The CDR3 DNA reads TGTGCCAGTCACCGTTTCGGGCTAGCGACCATCTTT. This sequence encodes CASHRFGLATIF.

The V call is TRBV19, the J call TRBJ2-6, with D uncertain. This CDR3 has 13 residues. Germline assignment: CDR1 LNHDA and CDR2 SQIVND (reference sequence). With 6 bases removed from V and 4 bases from J, the gap between germline ends came to 7 bases. CDR3 in DNA: TGTGCCAGTAGAGCCCCCGGGGCCAACGTCCTGACTTTC. Translation: CASRAPGANVLTF.

The CDR3 nucleotides are TGCGCCAGCAGCCCCCCGGGACAGGGGGGCTACGAGCAGTACTTC. It is translated as CASSPPGQGGYEQYF. The V gene is TRBV5-1, the J gene TRBJ2-7; 11 positions match TRBD1. This CDR3 comprises 15 residues. With V trimmed by 4 bases and J by 3 bases, 6 bases remained unmatched. The germline V gene encodes CDR1 SGHRS and CDR2 YFSETQ.

The chain couples TRBV20-1 to TRBJ1-5, with D tentatively TRBD1 (5 bases). CDR1 is DFQATT and CDR2 is SNEGSKA in the germline V gene (reference sequence). CDR3 length equals 16 residues. Trimming removed 0 bases from V and 3 bases from J, with 15 bases in between. The CDR3 loop is CSARDPASGPNQPQHF. The CDR3, as DNA: TGCAGTGCTAGAGATCCAGCGTCGGGACCCAATCAGCCCCAGCATTTT.

This clonotype showed up just a few times. The chain joins TRBV14 to TRBJ2-3; D unclear. Trimming pared 1 base from V and 3 bases from J, leaving 5 bases between. The CDR3 consists of 13 residues. Per the germline V gene, CDR1 is SGHDN and CDR2 is FVKESK. The CDR3 DNA reads TGTGCCAGCAGCCAAGTTCGGACAGATACGCAGTATTTT. Translating gives CASSQVRTDTQYF.

This clonotype was seen a few times. The chain has TRBV9 and TRBJ2-7, with 7 bases lining up with TRBD1. The J segment lost 2 bases and the V segment lost 2 bases, leaving 7 bases of the junction unmatched. Germline V gene lookup returns CDR1 SGDLS and CDR2 YYNGEE. The CDR3 extends over 15 amino acids. Written as DNA, the CDR3 is TGTGCCAGCAGCGTCTTACCGGGACAGCCCTACGAGCAGTACTTC. Protein product: CASSVLPGQPYEQYF.

This clonotype showed up just a few times. This chain uses TRBV28 with TRBJ1-2; the D gene is possibly TRBD1 (6 bases). V was shortened by 10 bases and J by 1 base, with 16 bases between the two germline ends. This CDR3 has 14 amino acids. Germline V gene sequence: CDR1 MDHEN, CDR2 SYDVKM. The CDR3 region is CATRPGHFNYGYTF. The CDR3 DNA follows: TGTGCCACCCGTCCGGGACACTTTAACTATGGCTACACCTTC.

The chain employs TRBV5-5 and TRBJ2-7; 9 bases fit TRBD1. CDR1 is SGHKS, CDR2 YYEKEE, per germline (reference sequence). CDR3 length equals 15 residues. J lost 5 bases, V lost 1 base, and 7 bases had no gene match. CDR3 sequence: CASSLYGTGSHEQYF. The CDR3 nucleotides are TGTGCCAGCAGCTTGTACGGGACAGGGTCCCACGAGCAGTACTTC.

This clonotype has at least ten counts. V gene TRBV14 combines with J gene TRBJ1-1; possible D gene TRBD1, 5 bases. CDR3 length equals 14 residues. Trimming took off 3 bases at V and 6 bases at J, with 14 bases between the two ends. From germline, CDR1 is SGHDN and CDR2 FVKESK. CDR3 sequence (DNA): TGTGCCAGCAGCCAGGCCCAGTCGGGGGCTGAAGCTTTCTTT. Translated, it gives CASSQAQSGAEAFF.